These T cell receptor beta chains were read from a single sample in a study of cytomegalovirus exposure and HLA in healthy donors. Assay: immunoSEQ multiplex PCR; the TCRdb copy retains only in-frame clones and omits some. Counted here are about 160,000 clones, about three quarters occurring once; the ten biggest clones make up about 2.6%. Specimen: PBMCs. The receptors were gathered from a woman between 40 and 55 years old in good health and CMV-seropositive. The CDR3 runs from the conserved cysteine through the conserved F or W. The D gene is left open where the match is weak. Some rows have no size entry. The others give once, few or many, or a class for an expanded clone.

J | size | D | V | DNA | CDR3
TRBJ2-1 | NA | NA | TRBV5-1 | TGCGCCAGCAGCTTGGACACCTTCTACAATGAGCAGTTCTTC | CASSLDTFYNEQFF
TRBJ1-1 | few | NA | TRBV7-9 | TGTGCCAGCAGCTTACAGGGGCCGGACACTGAAGCTTTCTTT | CASSLQGPDTEAFF
TRBJ2-7 | NA | TRBD2 | TRBV9 | TGTGCCAGCAGCGTAGCCCCTAGCGGGGGGATAACCCCCTACGAGCAGTACTTC | CASSVAPSGGITPYEQYF
TRBJ1-3 | few | TRBD1 | TRBV6-5 | TGTGCCAGCAGTTACGACAGGGCCCACTCTGGAAACACCATATATTTT | CASSYDRAHSGNTIYF
TRBJ2-1 | NA | TRBD1 | TRBV6-5 | TGTGCCAGCAGTTGGGGGACAGGGAATGAGCAGTTCTTC | CASSWGTGNEQFF
TRBJ2-2 | NA | NA | TRBV10-2 | TGCGCCAGTCAAGACCCAGGGGTGAACACCGGGGAGCTGTTTTTT | CASQDPGVNTGELFF
TRBJ2-1 | NA | NA | TRBV28 | TGTGCCAGCAGTTTATTCAGTACAGGGTCCAATGAGCAGTTCTTC | CASSLFSTGSNEQFF
TRBJ2-5 | NA | TRBD2 | TRBV5-1 | TGCGCCAGCAGCGTGGGTCATAGCGGGAGGGGGCAAGAGACCCAGTACTTC | CASSVGHSGRGQETQYF
TRBJ1-2 | NA | NA | TRBV19 | TGTGCCAGTAGTATCCCCGGGAACTATGGCTACACCTTC | CASSIPGNYGYTF
TRBJ2-5 | once | NA | TRBV5-1 | TGCGCCAGCAGCTTGGTGCCGGACCAAGAGACCCAGTACTTC | CASSLVPDQETQYF
TRBJ2-7 | NA | TRBD1 | TRBV7-8 | TGTGCCAGCAGCTCTACAGGGGGCGAGCAGTACTTC | CASSSTGGEQYF
TRBJ2-4 | NA | NA | TRBV5-1 | TGCGCCAGCAGCCGACAAGGGGACAAAAACATTCAGTACTTC | CASSRQGDKNIQYF
TRBJ1-2 | NA | NA | TRBV28 | TGTGCCAGCAGTTTTCGGTCTCAGGGGGGCTACACCTTC | CASSFRSQGGYTF
TRBJ2-3 | NA | NA | TRBV6-1 | TGTGCCAGCAGTGATCCCGAAGGGGTTCATGGGGATACGCAGTATTTT | CASSDPEGVHGDTQYF
TRBJ2-3 | NA | NA | TRBV7-2 | TGTGCCAGCAGCTTTGTGGGGGCCTACACAGATACGCAGTATTTT | CASSFVGAYTDTQYF
TRBJ2-3 | NA | NA | TRBV9 | TGTGCCAGCAGCGGGGGGGTCGGTACGCAGTATTTT | CASSGGVGTQYF
TRBJ2-3 | NA | NA | TRBV5-1 | TGCGCCAGCAGCGCGACTAGCACAGATACGCAGTATTTT | CASSATSTDTQYF
TRBJ2-2 | NA | TRBD1 | TRBV5-4 | TGTGCCAGCAGCTTGGGGACAGGGGGCGGGGGCACCGGGGAGCTGTTTTTT | CASSLGTGGGGTGELFF
TRBJ2-5 | NA | NA | TRBV9 | TGTGCCAGCAGCGCTCCGGACTCTCAGGGGGAGACCCAGTACTTC | CASSAPDSQGETQYF
TRBJ2-2 | NA | NA | TRBV5-1 | TGCGCCAGCACCGCTTATACGGGGGCGAACACCGGGGAGCTGTTTTTT | CASTAYTGANTGELFF
TRBJ2-7 | NA | TRBD1 | TRBV10-3 | TGTGCCATCTCCGGGACAGGGGGCTCCTACGAGCAGTACTTC | CAISGTGGSYEQYF
TRBJ2-2 | NA | NA | TRBV6-5 | TGTGCCAGCAGTCGAAAAGGACAGCTCACCGGGGAGCTGTTTTTT | CASSRKGQLTGELFF
TRBJ1-1 | NA | NA | TRBV28 | TGTGCCAGCCTTTATTCAGGGGCCACTGAAGCTTTCTTT | CASLYSGATEAFF
TRBJ1-6 | NA | TRBD1 | TRBV6-5 | TGTGCCAGCAGTTACGGCTGGGGACAGGGCAATTCACCCCTCCACTTT | CASSYGWGQGNSPLHF
TRBJ2-3 | NA | TRBD2 | TRBV6-5 | TGTGCCAGCAGTTCGCGACTAGCGGGGGGTAGGGATACGCAGTATTTT | CASSSRLAGGRDTQYF
TRBJ1-2 | NA | NA | TRBV2 | TGTGCCAGCAGTGAAATGCAGGGTCTGGGCTACACCTTC | CASSEMQGLGYTF
TRBJ2-2 | NA | NA | TRBV5-1 | TGCGCCAGCAGGCTCGGGGTTGCGGACACCGGGGAGCTGTTTTTT | CASRLGVADTGELFF
TRBJ1-2 | few | NA | TRBV5-1 | TGCGCCAGCAGGATCCAGGGTGGTGACAGTGGCTACACCTTC | CASRIQGGDSGYTF
TRBJ1-3 | NA | NA | TRBV29-1 | TGCACCTGGCGGGTATGTGGAAACACCATATATTTT | CTWRVCGNTIYF
TRBJ2-1 | NA | NA | TRBV13 | TGTGCCAGCAGTTCTAGCCCTAGGTCATGGGAGCAGTTCTTC | CASSSSPRSWEQFF
TRBJ2-7 | NA | NA | TRBV9 | TGTGCCAGCAGCGTAGCTATGGAGGGAGGAGGGCCAGGAGAGCAGTACTTC | CASSVAMEGGGPGEQYF
TRBJ2-3 | NA | NA | TRBV5-1 | TGCGCCAGCAGCGGACTTGGAGATACGCAGTATTTT | CASSGLGDTQYF
TRBJ1-2 | NA | NA | TRBV2 | TGTGCCAGCAGTTCTGGGCAGGGCGGCTATGGCTACACCTTC | CASSSGQGGYGYTF
TRBJ2-1 | NA | NA | TRBV4-3 | TGCGCCAGCAGCCAAGAGCCTAGCGACAGAGACAATGAGCAGTTCTTC | CASSQEPSDRDNEQFF
TRBJ1-5 | NA | NA | TRBV28 | TGTGCCAGCAGTCGGACAGACCAGCCCCAGCATTTT | CASSRTDQPQHF